These T cell receptor beta chains were read from a single sample in a study of CD8 T cell repertoires and HIV-1 epitope variants. No antigens are known for them. The data were produced by immunoSEQ multiplex PCR, yet TCRdb's version contains in-frame clones alone and is incomplete. The table has under 6,000 clones, about 63% seen once. Specimen: cultured CD8+ T cells derived from PBMCs. These receptors originate from a male donor with HIV. Each CDR3 is given with its conserved first and last residue. D genes are given only for firm matches. Clone size is not always given. Where it is, it says once, few, many or a class for expanded clones.

>TRBJ1-1|TRBV19|TRBD1|.
TGTGCCAGTAGTCCCATAGAGGACCGGGACAGAGGGAACACTAAAGCTTTCTTT
CASSPIEDRDRGNTKAFF
>TRBJ1-5|TRBV28|.|.
TGTGCCAGCGAAACCAGCAATCAGCCCCAGCATTTT
CASETSNQPQHF
>TRBJ2-7|TRBV6-1|.|.
TGTGCCAGCAGTGAAGCGCGGAAAGGGTACGAGCAGTACTTC
CASSEARKGYEQYF
>TRBJ2-3|TRBV10-2|TRBD2|.
TGCGCCAGCAGTGAAACGCTAGCGGGGACAGATACGCAGTATTTT
CASSETLAGTDTQYF
>TRBJ2-7|TRBV10-2|.|.
TGCGCCAGCAGTGACGGGGCAGGGGAGCAGTACTTC
CASSDGAGEQYF
>TRBJ2-4|TRBV4-3|.|.
TGCGCCAGCAGCCAAACCCCCGGACAGGCGGGATCCAAAAACATTCAGTACTTC
CASSQTPGQAGSKNIQYF
>TRBJ2-1|TRBV29-1|TRBD1|.
TGCAGCGTTGGCCAGGGGGCTTACAATGAGCAGTTCTTC
CSVGQGAYNEQFF
>TRBJ2-3|TRBV7-6|.|.
TGTGCCAGCAGCCCCAGGTGGGGCGCAGATACGCAGTATTTT
CASSPRWGADTQYF
>TRBJ2-3|TRBV7-8|TRBD2|once
TGTGCCAGCAGCTTAGGTTACGCGGGGGGTCCCACAGATACGCAGTATTTT
CASSLGYAGGPTDTQYF
>TRBJ2-3|TRBV7-9|.|once
TGTGCCAGCAGCCAGTTGGTCACAGATACGCAGTATTTT
CASSQLVTDTQYF
>TRBJ2-5|TRBV5-5|TRBD1|.
TGTGCCAGCAGCTACCGGACAGGGTCGGTGGAGACCCAGTACTTC
CASSYRTGSVETQYF
>TRBJ2-2|TRBV19|.|.
TGTGCCAGTAGTATCGGAGCGACCGGGGAGCTGTTTTTT
CASSIGATGELFF
>TRBJ2-7|TRBV2|TRBD2|.
TGTGCCAGCAGTTCTCTAGCGGGAGAGAAATACGAGCAGTACTTC
CASSSLAGEKYEQYF
>TRBJ2-5|TRBV28|.|.
TGTGCCAGCAGTTTAACGGAGATTCAAGAGACCCAGTACTTC
CASSLTEIQETQYF
>TRBJ2-1|TRBV28|TRBD2|.
TGTGCCAGCAGGAGCCGACTAGCGGCCCTCAATGAGCAGTTCTTC
CASRSRLAALNEQFF
>TRBJ2-2|TRBV10-3|TRBD2|.
TGTGCCATCAGTGAGTCCCGGGAGGCCGGGGAGCTGTTTTTT
CAISESREAGELFF
>TRBJ1-1|TRBV6-5|.|.
TGTGCCAGCAGTTGGACCTTCGCCTTGAACACTGAAGCTTTCTTT
CASSWTFALNTEAFF
>TRBJ2-3|TRBV2|.|.
TGTGCCAGCAGTGAAAGGAACGGGGGAGGCACAGATACGCAGTATTTT
CASSERNGGGTDTQYF
>TRBJ2-4|TRBV5-1|TRBD2|.
TGCGCCAGCAGCTTGACTAGCGGGGCAGGGTTGGAAAACATTCAGTACTTC
CASSLTSGAGLENIQYF
>TRBJ1-1|TRBV6-5|TRBD1|.
TGTGCCAGCAGTATACAGGGGGCTCTGAACACTGAAGCTTTCTTT
CASSIQGALNTEAFF
>TRBJ2-7|TRBV14|.|.
TGTGCCAGCAGCCAAGCAAATTACGAGCAGTACTTC
CASSQANYEQYF
>TRBJ1-4|TRBV7-9|TRBD1|.
TGTGCCAGCAGCTTTCCGGGACAGCCTAATGAAAAACTGTTTTTT
CASSFPGQPNEKLFF
>TRBJ1-3|TRBV6-5|.|few
TGTGCCAGCAGTTACTCGACTGGAAACACCATATATTTT
CASSYSTGNTIYF
>TRBJ1-5|TRBV28|.|few
TGTGCCAGCAGTTTTGGGGATTGGAATCAGCCCCAGCATTTT
CASSFGDWNQPQHF
>TRBJ2-2|TRBV27|.|few
TGTGCCAGCAGTTTAGGCGGGACCACCGGGGAGCTGTTTTTT
CASSLGGTTGELFF
>TRBJ1-4|TRBV5-4|.|.
TGTGCCAGCAGCCCGGGGGACGGGGGTAATGAAAAACTGTTTTTT
CASSPGDGGNEKLFF
>TRBJ2-3|TRBV28|TRBD1|.
TGTGCCAGCAGTTTTGGGGACAGGGGGCAAGACCCAGATACGCAGTATTTT
CASSFGDRGQDPDTQYF
>TRBJ2-3|TRBV19|.|.
TGTGCCAGTAGGGAGGGAGCCACAGATACGCAGTATTTT
CASREGATDTQYF
>TRBJ1-1|TRBV5-5|.|.
TGTGCCAGCAGCTTGGCGGGGGTCACATCGGCGTCTGAAGCTTTCTTT
CASSLAGVTSASEAFF